These T cell receptor beta chains were read from a single sample in a study of blood T cell repertoires in COVID-19. Sequencing used immunoSEQ multiplex PCR; TCRdb keeps in-frame clones, though not all of them. The sample has hundreds of thousands of clones, 70% to 90% seen once; the top ten hold 2.3%. The specimen was peripheral blood. The receptors derive from a woman aged 55-69 years with COVID-19, enrolled during active disease. CDR3s include the opening cysteine and the closing phenylalanine or tryptophan.

V gene	J gene	CDR3 protein
TRBV7-8	TRBJ1-1	CASSFRAPNTEAFF
TRBV7-8	TRBJ2-5	CASSFYYATQETQYF
TRBV28	TRBJ1-2	CASSSAPRGGYGYTF
TRBV14	TRBJ2-3	CASSLSGGGNTQYF
TRBV11-2	TRBJ1-1	CASSPRGQSNTEAFF
TRBV12-3/TRBV12-4	TRBJ2-5	CASSFEGKTQYF
TRBV5-1	TRBJ1-2	CASSPILAFYGYTF
TRBV24-1	TRBJ2-3	CATSDPGGSGDTQYF
TRBV7-2	TRBJ1-5	CASSRGQLNQPQHF
TRBV5-6	TRBJ1-2	CASRIAGQGYGYTF
TRBV7-8	TRBJ1-5	CASSLIPGGGLSNQPQHF
TRBV6-5	TRBJ2-2	CASRWAMANTGELFF
TRBV15	TRBJ2-1	CATNPGQGNNEQFF
TRBV4-2	TRBJ1-2	CASSQVNRANYGYTF
TRBV7-9	TRBJ2-3	CASSFPGQAHTDTQYF
TRBV5-1	TRBJ2-7	CASSQETFYEQYF
TRBV4-1	TRBJ1-6	CASSQGARDSPLHF
TRBV6-6	TRBJ2-1	CASSRVTGNEQFF
TRBV29-1	TRBJ1-1	CSVLRLSTEAFF
TRBV11-1	TRBJ2-3	CASSPSAGGHEDTQYF
TRBV19	TRBJ1-2	CASSIERGRTYGYTF
TRBV19	TRBJ2-7	CASSKGQKRYEQYF
TRBV6-5	TRBJ2-2	CASSDRANTGELFF
TRBV7-9	TRBJ1-3	CASSLAEGSGNTIYF
TRBV2	TRBJ1-4	CASSRLLSTNEKLFF
TRBV5-1	TRBJ2-1	CASLASYNEQFF
TRBV7-9	TRBJ1-5	CATGLQGSNQPQHF
TRBV10-3	TRBJ2-1	CAITPQGFGNEQFF
TRBV5-1	TRBJ1-2	CASSSTGGDGYTF
TRBV24-1	TRBJ2-1	CATSDRTSGNEQFF
TRBV3-1/TRBV3-2	TRBJ1-3	CASTPGGATLSGNTIYF
TRBV15	TRBJ1-3	CATSRDGSYSPVSGNTIYF
TRBV3-1/TRBV3-2	TRBJ2-7	CASSQMSSSYEQYF
TRBV7-3	TRBJ1-1	CASSLLGGGTEAFF
TRBV5-4	TRBJ2-6	CASSFGGQGMTGANVLTF
TRBV6-1	TRBJ2-7	CASSEGYGSPGTYEQYF
TRBV11-2	TRBJ1-4	CASSLDMTSTVGKLFF
TRBV5-1	TRBJ1-4	CASSWDREGTNEKLFF
TRBV6-6	TRBJ1-1	CASSLLGDTEAFF
TRBV11-2	TRBJ1-5	CASSSNGQPQHF
TRBV30	TRBJ2-7	CAWVRSMNRGYEQYF
TRBV25-1	TRBJ2-5	CASSAASGWQETQYF
TRBV6-2/TRBV6-3	TRBJ1-6	CASSPDSRNNSPLHF
TRBV11-2	TRBJ2-7	CASNRKAGGGEQYF
TRBV5-1	TRBJ2-5	CASTRTGGQETQYF
TRBV12-1	TRBJ1-1	CASSFLICGDTEAFF